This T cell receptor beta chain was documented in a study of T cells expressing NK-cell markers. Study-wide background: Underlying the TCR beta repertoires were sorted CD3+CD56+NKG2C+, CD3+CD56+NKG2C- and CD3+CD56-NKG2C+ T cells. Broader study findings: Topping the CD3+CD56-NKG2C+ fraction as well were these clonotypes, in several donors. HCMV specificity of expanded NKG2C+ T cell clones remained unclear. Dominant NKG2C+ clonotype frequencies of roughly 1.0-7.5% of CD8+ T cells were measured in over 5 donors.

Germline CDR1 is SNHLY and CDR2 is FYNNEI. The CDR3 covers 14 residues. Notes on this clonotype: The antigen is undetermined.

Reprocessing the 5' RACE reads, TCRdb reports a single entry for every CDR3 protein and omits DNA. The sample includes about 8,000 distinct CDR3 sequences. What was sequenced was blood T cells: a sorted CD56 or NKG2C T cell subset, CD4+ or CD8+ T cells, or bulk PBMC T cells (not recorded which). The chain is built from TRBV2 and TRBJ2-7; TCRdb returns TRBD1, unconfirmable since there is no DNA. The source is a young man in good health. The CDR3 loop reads CASRDARPPDEQYF.